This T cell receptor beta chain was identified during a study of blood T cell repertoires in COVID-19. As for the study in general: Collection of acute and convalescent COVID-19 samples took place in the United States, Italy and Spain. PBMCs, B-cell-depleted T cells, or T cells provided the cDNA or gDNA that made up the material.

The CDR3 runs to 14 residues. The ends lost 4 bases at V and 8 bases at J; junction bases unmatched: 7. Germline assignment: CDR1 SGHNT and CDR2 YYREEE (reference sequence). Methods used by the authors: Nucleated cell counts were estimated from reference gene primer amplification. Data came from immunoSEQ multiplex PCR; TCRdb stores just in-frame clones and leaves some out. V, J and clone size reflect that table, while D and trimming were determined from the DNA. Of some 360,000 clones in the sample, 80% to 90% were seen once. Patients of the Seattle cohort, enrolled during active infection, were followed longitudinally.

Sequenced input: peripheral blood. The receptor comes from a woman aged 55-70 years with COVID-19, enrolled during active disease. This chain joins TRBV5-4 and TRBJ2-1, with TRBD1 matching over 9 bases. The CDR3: CASSPTGGGDEQFF. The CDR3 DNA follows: TGTGCCAGCAGCCCTACAGGGGGCGGGGATGAGCAGTTCTTC.